Shown below are 5 T cell receptor beta chains from a single sample sequenced in a study of cytomegalovirus exposure and HLA in healthy donors. The primer mix had 60 Vbeta and 13 Jbeta primers. Assay used: immunoSEQ multiplex PCR; TCRdb lists only in-frame clones, some missing. This table holds some 150,000 clones, around 78% found once. Sequencing input: PBMCs. Source of these receptors: a man in his forties or fifties in good health and CMV-seropositive.

The J gene is TRBJ2-4, the V gene TRBV25-1, with TRBD1 matching 9 bases. The CDR3 runs 15 residues. Trimming cost V 4 bases and J 1 base; bases outside gene matches: 2. Germline CDR1 reads MGHDK; CDR2 reads SYGVNS. The CDR3 loop is CASSGGQGAKNIQYF. The CDR3 coding sequence is TGTGCCAGCAGTGGGGGACAGGGTGCCAAAAACATTCAGTACTTC.

As regards this clone: One end of the junction fails to match germline, which may point to a read error. The rearrangement joins TRBV7-9 to TRBJ2-2; 7 bases are shared with TRBD2. The CDR3 length is 16 residues. Germline loops: CDR1 SEHNR, CDR2 FQNEAQ (reference sequence). The CDR3 protein is CSSSPGEGSFPGELFF. CDR3 nucleotide sequence: TGTTCCAGCAGCCCCGGGGAGGGTTCTTTCCCCGGGGAGCTGTTTTTT.

The chain combines TRBV30 with TRBJ1-1, with 9 bases that match TRBD1. This CDR3 comprises 13 residues. V was pared by 2 bases and J by 11 bases, with 9 bases of the junction left unmatched. CDR1 and CDR2 from the germline V gene are GTSNPN and SVGIG (reference sequence). CDR3 coding DNA: TGTGCCTGGAGTACAGGGGGCGTAGGACGGGCTTTCTTT. Translation: CAWSTGGVGRAFF.

The V gene is TRBV7-3, the J gene TRBJ2-1, with D tentatively TRBD2 (7 bases). This CDR3 is 15 amino acids long. Per the germline V gene, CDR1 is SGHTA and CDR2 is FQGTGA. V lost 3 bases and J 5 bases, leaving 14 bases between the germline ends. CDR3 amino acids: CASSFGGQKNNEQFF. In DNA form, the CDR3 reads TGTGCCAGCAGCTTCGGGGGGCAGAAAAACAATGAGCAGTTCTTC.

The CDR3 protein is CASSLVLAGHNEQFF. CDR3 in DNA: TGTGCCAGCAGCTTAGTTCTAGCGGGCCACAATGAGCAGTTCTTC. The chain carries TRBV7-9 and TRBJ2-1; 8 bases line up with TRBD2. J gave up 5 bases and V 1 base, and 4 bases lay outside the gene matches. Germline CDR1 reads SEHNR; CDR2 reads FQNEAQ (reference sequence). The CDR3 is 15 amino acids.